One T cell receptor beta chain is described in this entry. The antigen is undetermined. The CDR3 extends over 14 amino acids. Germline V gives CDR1 LNHDA, CDR2 SQIVND (reference sequence). V was clipped by 4 bases and J by 3 bases, with 10 bases between them. This record comes from a study of vaccination effects on CD4 cells after COVID-19. Study-level points and caveats: Sampling in the study covered few convalescent patients and included no early post-infection timepoints. Vaccine- and infection-induced clones showed marked clonal contraction late following vaccination.

Produced via immunoSEQ multiplex PCR; TCRdb's table is partial and in-frame only. Seen here are about 34,000 clones, 60% to 75% observed once, and the top ten hold around 26%. In the ViraFEST assay, antigen-specific CD4+ clonotypes were identified by expansion after peptide-pool stimulation. With more than 9 days of culture completed, CD4+ T cells were isolated. Absence of prior SARS-CoV-2 infection characterized the vaccine recipients, who showed negative nucleocapsid antibodies. Each well held about 2 million PBMC cultured with about 10 ug/ml peptides and 8 to 10 IU/ml IL-2. Researchers swapped half the medium for IL-2 medium on both days 3 and 7.

Here the sequenced sample was CD4+ T cells from PBMCs cultured with HCoV-OC43 spike peptides, taken before COVID-19 vaccination. Subset denoted: HCoV-OC43 spike overlapping peptide pool stimulation. This chain connects TRBV19 to TRBJ1-3; no reliable D call. This TCR came from a human donor who received a COVID-19 vaccine. The CDR3 DNA reads TGTGCCAGTAGTAGCCTGAGGGTTGGAAACACCATATATTTT. It yields the protein CASSSLRVGNTIYF.